This T cell receptor (beta chain) came from a study of T-cell reconstitution after alpha-beta-depleted transplantation in children. V gave up 3 bases and J gave up 6 bases, with 12 bases separating them. Germline V CDR1 and CDR2: MNHEY, SMNVEV (reference sequence). The CDR3 consists of 14 residues. The TCRbeta library incorporated unique molecular identifiers. TCRdb used MiXCR to reprocess the PCR reads, holding one entry per CDR3 protein. The sample gives approximately 420,000 distinct CDR3 sequences, 9.5% to 13% of which show up once; roughly 5.5% is in the top ten. This TCR was recovered from a human donor who donated a stem cell graft to a child with acute myeloid leukemia. This chain connects TRBV27 to TRBJ1-5; D gene unclear. The sequencing here drew on PBMCs from the stem cell graft donor, taken from the stem cell graft. CDR3 DNA: TGTGCCAGCAGTTTTTCTTCCCCTGGTCAGCCCCAGCATTTT. Its translation: CASSFSSPGQPQHF.